These 30 T cell receptor beta chains came from one sample sequenced in a study of blood T cell repertoires in COVID-19. Generated by immunoSEQ multiplex PCR, the TCRdb table keeps only in-frame clones and is missing some. Of about 400,000 clones listed, roughly 90% are singletons. The sample consisted of peripheral blood. The source is a man aged 35-49 years with acute or convalescent COVID-19.

The CDR3 sequence: CASSLRGFVSPLHF. The CDR3 bases are TGTGCCAGCAGTTTGCGGGGTTTCGTTTCACCCCTCCACTTT. V is TRBV28 and J is TRBJ1-6; D unclear. The CDR3 loop spans 14 amino acids. V was cut by 3 bases and J by 9 bases, with 12 bases left in between. The V gene's germline CDR1 is MDHEN and CDR2 SYDVKM.

The J gene is TRBJ2-7, the V gene TRBV28; 12 positions match TRBD1. This CDR3 region has 16 residues. Germline V gene data show CDR1 as MDHEN and CDR2 as SYDVKM. Trimming took 1 base from V and 6 from J; bases not matched to a gene: 7. Written as DNA, the CDR3 is TGTGCCAGCAGTTTATTGTCGGGACAGGGGGCGGTCGAGCAGTACTTC. Amino acid sequence: CASSLLSGQGAVEQYF.

CDR3 DNA sequence: TGTGCCAGCAGCGAGACAGTCTACAATGAGCAGTTCTTC. Translating gives CASSETVYNEQFF. This sequence joins TRBV2 and TRBJ2-1; D may be TRBD1 (5 bases). Germline V gives CDR1 SNHLY, CDR2 FYNNEI. Trimming took off 6 bases at V and 3 bases at J, with 9 bases between the two ends. This CDR3 has 13 residues.

This chain uses TRBV7-9 with TRBJ1-1; D uncertain. The CDR3 length is 13 residues. Germline CDR1 is SEHNR and CDR2 is FQNEAQ (reference sequence). The V end was cut by 6 bases, the J end by 3 bases, with 11 bases between. CDR3 region: CASRITGYTEAFF. The CDR3 bases are TGTGCCAGCAGAATTACGGGGTACACTGAAGCTTTCTTT.

The chain links TRBV6-5 to TRBJ1-1; no reliable D call. The germline V gene has CDR1 MNHEY and CDR2 SVGAGI. Trimming stripped 6 bases from V and 10 bases from J, with 18 bases between. There are 13 residues in the CDR3. The CDR3 sequence is CASRGNVGGLAFF. The CDR3 DNA follows: TGTGCCAGCAGAGGAAATGTTGGAGGGCTAGCTTTCTTT.

The chain has TRBV28 and TRBJ2-4; 7 bases line up with TRBD1. Germline V CDR1 and CDR2: MDHEN, SYDVKM. The ends lost 3 bases at V and 7 bases at J; junction bases unmatched: 21. The CDR3 has 19 residues. The CDR3 sequence: CASSFPRMTGPKGVNIQYF. CDR3 bases: TGTGCCAGCAGTTTCCCCCGCATGACAGGGCCAAAAGGAGTGAACATTCAGTACTTC. The full variable domain, its missing parts supplied by reference TRBV28 and TRBJ2-4, is DVKVTQSSRYLVKRTGEKVFLECVQDMDHENMFWYRQDPGLGLRLIYFSYDVKMKEKGDIPEGYSVSREKKERFSLILESASTNQTSMYLCASSFPRMTGPKGVNIQYFGAGTRLSVL.

This sequence joins TRBV5-1 and TRBJ2-1; 11 bases match TRBD2. V shed 5 bases and J 5 bases; nucleotides not matched to a gene: 3. Germline V gives CDR1 SGHRS, CDR2 YFSETQ. This CDR3 comprises 14 residues. The CDR3 region has the DNA TGCGCCAGCAGACTAGCGGGGGAAGACAATGAGCAGTTCTTC. It translates to CASRLAGEDNEQFF.

The DNA for the CDR3 is TGTGCCAGTAGTACCCCGGCGGGCATGAACACTGAAGCTTTCTTT. Translated, it gives CASSTPAGMNTEAFF. This sequence joins TRBV19 and TRBJ1-1; D call uncertain. Germline lookup yields CDR1 LNHDA and CDR2 SQIVND (reference sequence). Trimming shortened V by 4 bases and J by 0 bases, and 12 bases separated the two germline ends. This CDR3 spans 15 amino acids.

V usage is TRBV19 and J usage is TRBJ1-3; D gene unclear. V shed 5 bases and J shed 4 bases, with 9 bases lying between them. The CDR3 extends over 13 amino acids. In germline, CDR1 is LNHDA, CDR2 SQIVND (reference sequence). CDR3 sequence: CASSPLPGNTIYF. The CDR3 coding sequence is TGTGCCAGTAGTCCCCTCCCCGGAAACACCATATATTTT.

This clone was recorded a few times. The chain joins TRBV6-2 or TRBV6-3 to TRBJ2-7; 7 nucleotides agree with TRBD1. This CDR3 comprises 13 residues. From germline, CDR1 is MNHEY and CDR2 SVGEGT. The ends lost 4 bases at V and 1 base at J; junction bases unmatched: 1. CDR3 DNA sequence: TGTGCCAGCAGTTCGACAGGGTCCTACGAGCAGTACTTC. Protein sequence: CASSSTGSYEQYF.

The chain couples TRBV6-5 to TRBJ2-2, with D possibly matching TRBD1 (5 bases). CDR1 and CDR2 from the germline V gene are MNHEY and SVGAGI. The length of the CDR3 is 13 residues. V gave up 6 bases and J gave up 9 bases, with 14 bases separating them. For the CDR3, the DNA is TGTGCCAGCAGGGAGCAGGGTGGTTGGGAGCTGTTTTTT. Its protein product is CASREQGGWELFF.

V usage is TRBV11-2 and J usage is TRBJ1-1, with 7 bases fitting TRBD1. This CDR3 region has 16 residues. The V gene end was trimmed by 7 bases and the J gene end by 1 base; junction bases not matched to a gene: 12. Germline V gives CDR1 SGHAT, CDR2 FQNNGV. The CDR3 spells CASIKPPRQGNTEAFF. CDR3 sequence (DNA): TGTGCCAGCATTAAACCCCCCAGACAGGGGAACACTGAAGCTTTCTTT.

This chain links TRBV11-1 with TRBJ2-5; TRBD2 matches 7 bases. With 2 bases clipped from V and 1 base from J, the junction kept 7 bases outside the gene matches. Germline CDR1 SGHAT, CDR2 FQDESV (reference sequence). The CDR3 is 16 residues long. DNA for the CDR3: TGTGCCAGCAGCTTAAATCTAGCGGAAATCCAAGAGACCCAGTACTTC. As protein: CASSLNLAEIQETQYF. Combining the CDR3 with reference TRBV11-1 and TRBJ2-5 gives the whole variable domain EAEVAQSPRYKITEKSQAVAFWCDPISGHATLYWYRQILGQGPELLVQFQDESVVDDSQLPKDRFSAERLKGVDSTLKIQPAELGDSAMYLCASSLNLAEIQETQYFGPGTRLLVL.

Regarding this clone: Other DNA sequences in this specimen translate into the identical CDR3. The chain recombines TRBV19 with TRBJ1-1; TRBD1 matches at 7 bases. This CDR3 has 14 amino acids. CDR1 is LNHDA, CDR2 SQIVND, per germline (reference sequence). V was pared by 3 bases and J by 2 bases, with 3 bases of the junction left unmatched. The CDR3 spells CASSMRGGNTEAFF. CDR3 nucleotides: TGTGCCAGTAGTATGAGAGGGGGCAACACTGAAGCTTTCTTT.

The chain carries TRBV29-1 and TRBJ1-2, with TRBD1 matching 9 bases. CDR3 length: 15 amino acids. The J segment lost 4 bases and the V segment lost 6 bases, leaving 12 bases of the junction unmatched. The germline CDR1 and CDR2 sequences are SQVTM and ANQGSEA. CDR3 residues: CSVPGQGYLSYGYTF. The DNA for the CDR3 is TGCAGCGTCCCGGGACAGGGATATCTGTCCTATGGCTACACCTTC.

This sequence joins TRBV4-1 and TRBJ2-7; D call uncertain. The CDR3 totals 15 residues. Germline V gene lookup returns CDR1 MGHRA and CDR2 YSYEKL. The germline V and J ends were trimmed by 0 bases and 5 bases, with 14 bases remaining between them. The CDR3 DNA reads as TGCGCCAGCAGCCAAGATCCCGGCAGGTCCGACGAGCAGTACTTC. This sequence encodes CASSQDPGRSDEQYF.

The V call is TRBV30, the J call TRBJ1-1; D remains unclear. This CDR3 comprises 14 residues. Germline CDR1 reads GTSNPN; CDR2 reads SVGIG (reference sequence). V was clipped by 0 bases and J by 0 bases, with 8 bases between them. The CDR3 nucleotides read TGTGCCTGGAGTGTAGAACGGTTGAACACTGAAGCTTTCTTT. It specifies CAWSVERLNTEAFF.

The chain has TRBV4-3 and TRBJ2-1; D is perhaps TRBD2 (5 bases). V was cut by 4 bases and J by 1 base, with 14 bases left in between. The CDR3 is 16 amino acids. Per germline, CDR1 LGHNA and CDR2 YSLEER. CDR3 residues: CASSPSRRGSYNEQFF. CDR3 bases: TGCGCCAGCAGCCCTTCTCGACGGGGTTCCTACAATGAGCAGTTCTTC.

The genes are TRBV10-3 and TRBJ2-1; 10 bases agree with TRBD2. Germline CDR1 is ENHRY and CDR2 is SYGVKD. Trimming at V came to 8 bases and at J to 0 bases, leaving 10 bases not matched to a gene. CDR3 length equals 17 residues. CDR3 DNA sequence: TGTGCCATCTCCGCGGGACTAGCGTTAAGCTCCTACAATGAGCAGTTCTTC. Protein product: CAISAGLALSSYNEQFF.

The chain employs TRBV5-4 and TRBJ2-5, with D uncertain. Trimming pared 1 base from V and 3 bases from J, leaving 22 bases between. In germline, CDR1 is SGHNT, CDR2 YYREEE (reference sequence). This CDR3 spans 18 amino acids. CDR3 loop: CASSLSPGSRPYEETQYF. DNA of the CDR3: TGTGCCAGCAGCTTGTCCCCCGGCTCGCGGCCCTACGAAGAGACCCAGTACTTC.

The gene calls are TRBV4-1 and TRBJ2-1; 10 bases are a match to TRBD1. The V gene's germline CDR1 is MGHRA and CDR2 YSYEKL. The CDR3 is 17 residues long. V was pared by 3 bases and J by 7 bases, with 12 bases of the junction left unmatched. CDR3 sequence reads: CASSHPPGTGAWNEQFF. CDR3 DNA: TGCGCCAGCAGCCATCCCCCAGGGACAGGGGCTTGGAATGAGCAGTTCTTC.

The chain combines TRBV12-5 with TRBJ1-4, with 8 bases that match TRBD1. This CDR3 has 14 residues. Trimming removed 5 bases from V and 6 bases from J; junction bases left unmatched: 5. The V gene's germline CDR1 is LGHNT and CDR2 FRNRAP. The CDR3 region has the DNA TGTGCTAGTGGTCCGGGACAGGATGATGAAAAACTGTTTTTT. Translation: CASGPGQDDEKLFF.

This CDR3 reads CASSPVPAGAGAEQYF. CDR3 sequence (DNA): TGCGCCAGCAGCCCCGTCCCCGCAGGGGCCGGAGCGGAGCAGTACTTC. The rearrangement links TRBV5-1 to TRBJ2-7, with D perhaps TRBD1 (6 bases). Germline loops: CDR1 SGHRS, CDR2 YFSETQ. V gave up 4 bases and J gave up 7 bases, with 24 bases separating them. The CDR3 totals 16 residues. The entire variable domain, with the rest obtained from reference TRBV5-1 and TRBJ2-7, is as follows: KAGVTQTPRYLIKTRGQQVTLSCSPISGHRSVSWYQQTPGQGLQFLFEYFSETQRNKGNFPGRFSGRQFSNSRSEMNVSTLELGDSALYLCASSPVPAGAGAEQYFGPGTRLTVT.

V usage is TRBV5-6 and J usage is TRBJ1-6; TRBD1 might be the D (6 bases). Trimming took 0 bases from V and 4 from J, leaving 8 bases between them. Germline assignment: CDR1 SGHDT and CDR2 YYEEEE. There are 15 residues in the CDR3. Written as DNA, the CDR3 is TGTGCCAGCAGCTTGGAGCAGGGGTATAATTCACCCCTCCACTTT. Its protein is CASSLEQGYNSPLHF.

This sequence joins TRBV4-1 and TRBJ2-2, with 14 nucleotides matching TRBD2. Germline V CDR1 and CDR2: MGHRA, YSYEKL. CDR3 length: 18 amino acids. V was pared by 1 base and J by 3 bases, with 4 bases of the junction left unmatched. CDR3 loop: CASSQGTSGGLYTGELFF. The CDR3 bases are TGCGCCAGCAGCCAAGGGACTAGCGGGGGGCTTTACACCGGGGAGCTGTTTTTT.

The chain combines TRBV9 with TRBJ2-7; 12 nucleotides match TRBD1. V was clipped by 2 bases and J by 3 bases; unmatched bases: 12. Germline CDR1 reads SGDLS; CDR2 reads YYNGEE. This CDR3 contains 18 residues. The CDR3 here is CASSVRPGQGAVNYEQYF. Written as DNA, the CDR3 is TGTGCCAGCAGCGTTAGACCGGGACAGGGGGCGGTCAACTACGAGCAGTACTTC.

The V gene is TRBV7-2, the J gene TRBJ2-7; TRBD2 is a possible D gene (5 bases). The germline CDR1 and CDR2 sequences are SGHTA and FQGNSA. This CDR3 comprises 14 residues. Between the trimmed V and J ends, which lost 5 bases and 3 bases, there was a span of 14 bases. CDR3 sequence reads: CASSPQRRYYEQYF. The CDR3 DNA follows: TGTGCCAGCAGCCCCCAGCGGCGGTACTACGAGCAGTACTTC.

The rearrangement joins TRBV7-3 to TRBJ1-1; D is undetermined. The V and J ends lost 3 bases and 1 base respectively, with 6 bases between them. The CDR3 covers 13 residues. The germline CDR1 and CDR2 sequences are SGHTA and FQGTGA. CDR3 nucleotide sequence: TGTGCCAGCAGCTTTACTTCGAACACTGAAGCTTTCTTT. This encodes CASSFTSNTEAFF. Combining the CDR3 with reference TRBV7-3 and TRBJ1-1 gives the whole variable domain GAGVSQTPSNKVTEKGKYVELRCDPISGHTALYWYRQSLGQGPEFLIYFQGTGAADDSGLPNDRFFAVRPEGSVSTLKIQRTERGDSAVYLCASSFTSNTEAFFGQGTRLTVV.

The CDR3 nucleotides are TGTGCCAGCAGCCAAGTGTCAGGGGATTATGAAAAACTGTTTTTT. The encoded protein is CASSQVSGDYEKLFF. The V gene is TRBV3-1 (or the pseudogene TRBV3-2), the J gene TRBJ1-4, with D perhaps matching TRBD1 (6 bases). The V gene lost 1 base and the J gene lost 6 bases, with 12 bases spanning the gap. Per germline, CDR1 LGHDT and CDR2 YNNKEL (reference sequence). CDR3 size: 15 residues.

This chain joins TRBV3-1 (or the pseudogene TRBV3-2) and TRBJ1-6; tentative D call: TRBD1 (5 bases). Germline V lookup: CDR1 LGHDT, CDR2 YNNKEL (reference sequence). Deletions cut 2 bases from V and 1 base from J, with 15 bases between. The CDR3 covers 18 residues. The CDR3 region has the DNA TGTGCCAGCAGCCAAAGGCGGGGCAGTGAGTCCTATAATTCACCCCTCCACTTT. Protein product: CASSQRRGSESYNSPLHF.